Shown below are 7 T cell receptor beta chains from a single sample sequenced in a study of blood T cell repertoires in COVID-19 (dated by TCRdb to 2020 to 2022). The library was prepared using the immunoSEQ multiplex PCR assay. Entries here come from immuneACCESS through TCRdb and include only in-frame sequences with V and J called. Some clones fail to appear in such tables; in the studies checked, an unresolved V gene covers under half of the shortfall, and the cause of the remainder is unknown. The sample table shows 81,000 or so clones, and 85% to 95% are seen once. Together, the top ten hold roughly 6.6% of the sample. Sequenced: peripheral blood. The receptor set was obtained from a woman aged 55-70 years with active COVID-19.

The chain carries TRBV7-8 and TRBJ1-5, with D unclear. The CDR3 runs to 14 residues. The germline V gene encodes CDR1 SGHVS and CDR2 FQNEAQ. The germline V and J ends were trimmed by 8 bases and 6 bases, with 17 bases remaining between them. DNA of the CDR3: TGTGCCAGCGACATCGGCGGGGTAAGTCAGCCCCAGCATTTT. It yields the protein CASDIGGVSQPQHF.

The chain recombines TRBV2 with TRBJ2-7; 8 bases align to TRBD1. The germline CDR1 and CDR2 sequences are SNHLY and FYNNEI. V trimming: 4 bases; J trimming: 1 base; junction bases outside the gene matches: 3. The CDR3 covers 14 residues. DNA of the CDR3: TGTGCCAGCAGTGGGACAGGGATTTCCTACGAGCAGTACTTC. Encoded protein: CASSGTGISYEQYF.

A few counts support this clone. The V call is TRBV12-3 or TRBV12-4, the J call TRBJ2-1, with D possibly matching TRBD1 (5 bases). The CDR3 is 13 amino acids. V dropped 0 bases and J dropped 7 bases, with 7 bases sitting between them. CDR3 residues: CASSLAGRNEQFF. The CDR3 coding sequence is TGTGCCAGCAGTTTAGCGGGGCGGAATGAGCAGTTCTTC.

The V gene is TRBV11-2, the J gene TRBJ2-6; 8 bases agree with TRBD2. CDR3 length: 19 amino acids. Germline V gene lookup returns CDR1 SGHAT and CDR2 FQNNGV. V lost 5 bases, J lost 0 bases, and 12 bases stayed unmatched. The CDR3 DNA reads TGTGCCAGCAGCGCGCGGGCGGGAGCGGGGGTCTCTGGGGCCAACGTCCTGACTTTC. Translation gives CASSARAGAGVSGANVLTF.

The gene calls are TRBV11-3 and TRBJ2-7; D unresolved. The CDR3 runs 13 residues. CDR1 is SGHNT, CDR2 YENEEA, per germline. Trimming took 2 bases from V and 2 from J, leaving 7 bases between them. The CDR3: CASSLTLAYEQYF. The CDR3 nucleotides are TGTGCCAGCAGCTTAACTTTGGCCTACGAGCAGTACTTC.

The chain couples TRBV3-1 (or the pseudogene TRBV3-2) to TRBJ1-1; TRBD1 is a possible D gene (5 bases). The V and J ends lost 4 bases and 7 bases respectively, with 13 bases between them. Germline lookup yields CDR1 LGHDT and CDR2 YNNKEL (reference sequence). This CDR3 comprises 13 residues. The CDR3 sequence: CASSPSGGGEAFF. CDR3 nucleotides: TGTGCCAGCAGCCCGAGCGGGGGGGGTGAAGCTTTCTTT.

This chain joins TRBV11-2 and TRBJ2-7; 9 bases agree with TRBD1. Germline CDR1 reads SGHAT; CDR2 reads FQNNGV. The junction had 4 bases not matched to a gene; V was cut back by 2 bases and J by 2 bases. The CDR3 has 15 residues. The CDR3 protein is CASSLRGTGTYEQYF. The DNA for the CDR3 is TGTGCCAGCAGCTTACGTGGGACAGGGACCTACGAGCAGTACTTC.